This T cell receptor beta chain was sequenced in a study of blood T cell repertoires in COVID-19. Per the study methods: Estimated nucleated cell counts came from reference gene primer amplification. Using immunoSEQ multiplex PCR, the repertoire was profiled, and TCRdb retains in-frame clones only, with some absent. Clonal size and the V and J genes are those of that table, whereas D and trimming came from the DNA. The sample includes 150,000 or so clones, 87% seen only once; the top ten take roughly 1.4%. Germline V gene data show CDR1 as SGHVS and CDR2 as FQNEAQ. V was cut by 1 base and J by 2 bases, with 14 bases left in between. This CDR3 contains 16 residues.

The sequence derives from a woman aged 45 to 65 with acute or convalescent COVID-19. Sequences were obtained from peripheral blood. J is TRBJ1-1 and V is TRBV7-8; unclear D gene. The DNA of the CDR3 is TGTGCCAGCAGCTTAGGTTCGGTCCGCATAAACACTGAAGCTTTCTTT. This gives the protein CASSLGSVRINTEAFF.